This passage covers 24 T cell receptor beta chains from one sample sequenced in a study of OX40 agonist ivuxolimab in advanced cancers. Generated by immunoSEQ multiplex PCR, the TCRdb table keeps only in-frame clones and is missing some. The sample comprises about 29,000 clones, approximately 89% of which are singletons, and around 9% rests with the top ten. Sample: CD4+ or CD8+ T cells sorted from blood, taken in a trial of the OX40 agonist ivuxolimab. The receptors here all came from an adult with an advanced solid tumor such as melanoma, head and neck, liver or kidney cancer.

As DNA, the CDR3 is TGTGCCAGTAGTATGGGGCTTACCGGGGAGCTGTTTTTT. This sequence encodes CASSMGLTGELFF. The chain joins TRBV19 to TRBJ2-2, with D perhaps matching TRBD1 (5 bases). Per the germline V gene, CDR1 is LNHDA and CDR2 is SQIVND (reference sequence). Trimming took 3 bases from V and 5 from J, leaving 7 bases between them. The CDR3 extends over 13 amino acids. Full variable domain (missing parts from reference TRBV19 and TRBJ2-2): DGGITQSPKYLFRKEGQNVTLSCEQNLNHDAMYWYRQDPGQGLRLIYYSQIVNDFQKGDIAEGYSVSREKKESFPLTVTSAQKNPTAFYLCASSMGLTGELFFGEGSRLTVL.

This chain uses TRBV6-5 with TRBJ2-1, with 7 nucleotides matching TRBD2. The CDR3 covers 14 residues. Germline CDR1 and CDR2: MNHEY and SVGAGI. The V gene end was trimmed by 7 bases and the J gene end by 9 bases; junction bases not matched to a gene: 12. The CDR3 DNA reads TGTGCCAGCACCCCGGGAGGTGGAATGGCTGAGCAGTTCTTC. This gives the protein CASTPGGGMAEQFF.

This clone was observed a handful of times. The gene calls are TRBV7-9 and TRBJ2-3, with D unclear. Trimming stripped 5 bases from V and 2 bases from J, with 14 bases between. Germline V gene lookup returns CDR1 SEHNR and CDR2 FQNEAQ (reference sequence). The CDR3 extends over 15 amino acids. CDR3 sequence (DNA): TGTGCCAGCAGCGTCGACCTAGATTTCACAGATACGCAGTATTTT. This sequence encodes CASSVDLDFTDTQYF.

The chain employs TRBV7-6 and TRBJ2-5, with a possible D match to TRBD2 (6 bases). The CDR3 runs 15 residues. Germline lookup yields CDR1 SGHVS and CDR2 FNYEAQ. V lost 4 bases, J lost 1 base, and 13 bases lay in between. CDR3 sequence reads: CASSYRLAAQETQYF. The CDR3 DNA reads as TGTGCCAGCAGCTATCGATTAGCGGCCCAAGAGACCCAGTACTTC.

This rearrangement joins TRBV18 to TRBJ1-1; possible D gene TRBD1, 5 bases. The V gene lost 6 bases and the J gene lost 1 base, with 9 bases spanning the gap. Germline assignment: CDR1 KGHSH and CDR2 LQKENI. The CDR3 consists of 13 residues. CDR3 in amino acids: CASSGPQNTEAFF. CDR3 in DNA: TGTGCCAGCTCGGGACCCCAGAACACTGAAGCTTTCTTT.

J is TRBJ2-7 and V is TRBV30; unclear D gene. Germline loops: CDR1 GTSNPN, CDR2 SVGIG (reference sequence). This CDR3 has 12 residues. Between the trimmed V and J ends, which lost 0 bases and 9 bases, there was a span of 12 bases. The CDR3 DNA is TGTGCCTGGAGTGTACATCGTAGTGGGCAGTACTTC. It codes for CAWSVHRSGQYF.

The DNA for the CDR3 is TGTGCCAGCATCGCCCTAGCGGGAGGAGGCTACAATGAGCAGTTCTTC. It encodes CASIALAGGGYNEQFF. The chain is built from TRBV5-6 and TRBJ2-1; 11 positions match TRBD2. Per germline, CDR1 SGHDT and CDR2 YYEEEE. The V gene end was trimmed by 6 bases and the J gene end by 3 bases; junction bases not matched to a gene: 8. This CDR3 has 16 amino acids.

The chain has TRBV5-4 and TRBJ1-4; D unclear. Germline CDR1 reads SGHNT; CDR2 reads YYREEE (reference sequence). This CDR3 is built from 15 residues. V dropped 0 bases and J dropped 3 bases, with 9 bases sitting between them. CDR3 loop: CASSLAGAANEKLFF. In DNA form, the CDR3 reads TGTGCCAGCAGCTTGGCAGGAGCTGCTAATGAAAAACTGTTTTTT. The entire variable domain, with the rest obtained from reference TRBV5-4 and TRBJ1-4, is as follows: ETGVTQSPTHLIKTRGQQVTLRCSSQSGHNTVSWYQQALGQGPQFIFQYYREEENGRGNFPPRFSGLQFPNYSSELNVNALELDDSALYLCASSLAGAANEKLFFGSGTQLSVL.

The chain uses TRBV28 and TRBJ2-7, with D uncertain. V gave up 3 bases and J gave up 7 bases, with 7 bases separating them. The germline V gene encodes CDR1 MDHEN and CDR2 SYDVKM. The CDR3 has 11 amino acids. CDR3 protein: CASSFNHEQYF. DNA of the CDR3: TGTGCCAGCAGTTTTAACCATGAGCAGTACTTC.

J is TRBJ2-7 and V is TRBV5-1; a weak D match, TRBD1 (5 bases). V was trimmed by 3 bases and J by 0 bases, leaving 16 bases between them. The CDR3 spans 16 residues. Germline CDR1 SGHRS, CDR2 YFSETQ. The CDR3 region has the DNA TGCGCCAGCAGCTCAGGGCTGGGCATCATCTCCTACGAGCAGTACTTC. Residues: CASSSGLGIISYEQYF.

This clone has a single count. This sequence joins TRBV4-1 and TRBJ1-5; D not certain. Germline loops: CDR1 MGHRA, CDR2 YSYEKL. The CDR3 has 15 residues. V shed 1 base and J shed 5 bases, with 12 bases lying between them. The CDR3 protein is CASSQVVGLDQPQHF. CDR3 in DNA: TGCGCCAGCAGCCAAGTAGTAGGGCTCGATCAGCCCCAGCATTTT.

The V and J genes are TRBV15 and TRBJ1-4; weak D call: TRBD1 (5 bases). V lost 1 base, J lost 2 bases, and 8 bases lay in between. CDR1 is LNHNV and CDR2 is YYDKDF in the germline V gene (reference sequence). This CDR3 spans 15 amino acids. The CDR3 DNA is TGTGCCACCAGCAGAGTGGGGGAGACTAATGAAAAACTGTTTTTT. It encodes CATSRVGETNEKLFF.

This clone was observed a few times. The same CDR3 is also encoded by other DNA sequences in this sample. V and J are TRBV18 and TRBJ2-3; D unclear. The V and J ends lost 3 bases and 1 base respectively, with 11 bases between them. The CDR3 is 15 amino acids. CDR1 KGHSH and CDR2 LQKENI come from the germline V gene. DNA of the CDR3: TGTGCCAGCTCACCCCCGGACGGCCGCACAGATACGCAGTATTTT. This gives the protein CASSPPDGRTDTQYF.

The chain combines TRBV11-3 with TRBJ2-7, with TRBD1 identical over 7 bases. Trimming at V came to 2 bases and at J to 4 bases, leaving 2 bases not matched to a gene. Germline CDR1 SGHNT, CDR2 YENEEA. CDR3 length equals 13 residues. CDR3 amino acids: CASSLRRGYEQYF. CDR3 DNA: TGTGCCAGCAGCTTACGCAGGGGGTACGAGCAGTACTTC.

The chain is built from TRBV7-8 and TRBJ1-2; 11 nucleotides line up with TRBD1. The CDR3 consists of 14 residues. The J segment lost 8 bases and the V segment lost 3 bases, leaving 5 bases of the junction unmatched. The germline V gene has CDR1 SGHVS and CDR2 FQNEAQ. CDR3 DNA: TGTGCCAGCAGCTTCCGGGACAGGGGGAGCGGCTACACCTTC. Translation gives CASSFRDRGSGYTF.

This chain links TRBV4-1 with TRBJ2-5; no clear D. This CDR3 is 12 amino acids long. V shed 0 bases and J shed 7 bases, with 6 bases lying between them. Germline CDR1 is MGHRA and CDR2 is YSYEKL. This chain's CDR3 is CASSQDGGTQYF. The CDR3 DNA reads as TGCGCCAGCAGCCAAGATGGCGGGACCCAGTACTTC.

This rearrangement joins TRBV7-3 to TRBJ2-3; D possibly corresponds to TRBD2 (7 bases). Between the trimmed V and J ends, which lost 3 bases and 1 base, there was a span of 11 bases. CDR1 and CDR2 (germline): SGHTA, FQGTGA. The CDR3 spans 15 residues. CDR3 nucleotide sequence: TGTGCCAGCAGCTTGACGGGGGGCCGCACAGATACGCAGTATTTT. It codes for CASSLTGGRTDTQYF. Combining the CDR3 with reference TRBV7-3 and TRBJ2-3 gives the whole variable domain GAGVSQTPSNKVTEKGKYVELRCDPISGHTALYWYRQSLGQGPEFLIYFQGTGAADDSGLPNDRFFAVRPEGSVSTLKIQRTERGDSAVYLCASSLTGGRTDTQYFGPGTRLTVL.

The rearrangement links TRBV7-8 to TRBJ2-1; D tentatively fits TRBD1 or TRBD2 (5 bases each). This CDR3 is 14 amino acids long. Germline CDR1 is SGHVS and CDR2 is FQNEAQ. V dropped 7 bases and J dropped 6 bases, with 16 bases sitting between them. The CDR3 protein is CASNIVGAPNEQFF. The CDR3, as DNA: TGTGCCAGCAACATAGTCGGGGCCCCCAATGAGCAGTTCTTC.

This clone has only a few counts. This CDR3 is CASSFPRDRTYEQYF. CDR3 coding DNA: TGTGCCAGCAGTTTTCCCCGGGACAGGACCTACGAGCAGTACTTC. The gene calls are TRBV2 and TRBJ2-7; 8 bases map to TRBD1. Germline assignment: CDR1 SNHLY and CDR2 FYNNEI. There are 15 residues in the CDR3. With 5 bases clipped from V and 2 bases from J, the junction kept 8 bases outside the gene matches.

In this sample, this clone turned up once. The chain carries TRBV11-2 and TRBJ2-7; D is uncertain. This CDR3 contains 15 residues. Germline V gene data show CDR1 as SGHAT and CDR2 as FQNNGV. V lost 5 bases and J lost 2, with 16 bases in between. The CDR3 coding sequence is TGTGCCAGCAGCCTGCGCCGTACATCAGCCTACGAGCAGTACTTC. As protein: CASSLRRTSAYEQYF.

This clone is labeled as medium-sized. CDR3 sequence reads: CASSPLYEQYF. CDR3 in DNA: TGTGCCAGCAGCCCCCTATACGAGCAGTACTTC. This chain links TRBV7-9 with TRBJ2-7; D not certain. V lost 5 bases to trimming and J lost 4 bases, with 6 bases between them. The CDR3 consists of 11 residues. The V gene's germline CDR1 is SEHNR and CDR2 FQNEAQ (reference sequence).

This chain uses TRBV5-6 with TRBJ1-1, with D possibly TRBD1 on 5 matching bases. V was clipped by 4 bases and J by 5 bases, with 9 bases between them. The CDR3 totals 12 residues. CDR1 is SGHDT, CDR2 YYEEEE, per germline. The CDR3 DNA is TGTGCCAGCAGCCCAGGGTGGACTGAAGCTTTCTTT. This translates into CASSPGWTEAFF.

This chain joins TRBV27 and TRBJ1-5; D unclear. Germline CDR1 reads MNHEY; CDR2 reads SMNVEV (reference sequence). The V end lost 6 bases, the J end lost 6 bases, and 15 bases lay between the germline ends. The CDR3 loop spans 14 amino acids. CDR3 DNA: TGTGCCAGCAGCCCCAGTACCTCTTTTCAGCCCCAGCATTTT. Its protein is CASSPSTSFQPQHF.

V and J are TRBV19 and TRBJ1-1; D gene unclear. Germline V gene lookup returns CDR1 LNHDA and CDR2 SQIVND (reference sequence). Trimming shortened V by 1 base and J by 8 bases, and 8 bases separated the two germline ends. CDR3 size: 12 residues. In nucleotides, the CDR3 is TGTGCCAGTAGTATAGGTACACTCGAAGCTTTCTTT. Translated: CASSIGTLEAFF.